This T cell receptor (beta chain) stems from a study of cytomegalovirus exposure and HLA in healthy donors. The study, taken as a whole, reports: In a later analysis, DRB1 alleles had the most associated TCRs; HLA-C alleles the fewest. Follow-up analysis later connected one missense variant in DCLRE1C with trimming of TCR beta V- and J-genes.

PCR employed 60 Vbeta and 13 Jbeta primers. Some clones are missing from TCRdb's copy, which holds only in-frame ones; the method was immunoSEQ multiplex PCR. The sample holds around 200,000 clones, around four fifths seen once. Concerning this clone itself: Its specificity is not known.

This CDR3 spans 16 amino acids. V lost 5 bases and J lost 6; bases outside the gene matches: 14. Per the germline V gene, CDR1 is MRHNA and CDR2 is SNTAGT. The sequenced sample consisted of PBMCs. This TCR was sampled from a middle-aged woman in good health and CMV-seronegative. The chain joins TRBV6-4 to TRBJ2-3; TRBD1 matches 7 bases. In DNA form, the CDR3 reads TGTGCCAGCAGTCGAAAGGTGGCAGGGGGTCTGGATACGCAGTATTTT. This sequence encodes CASSRKVAGGLDTQYF.